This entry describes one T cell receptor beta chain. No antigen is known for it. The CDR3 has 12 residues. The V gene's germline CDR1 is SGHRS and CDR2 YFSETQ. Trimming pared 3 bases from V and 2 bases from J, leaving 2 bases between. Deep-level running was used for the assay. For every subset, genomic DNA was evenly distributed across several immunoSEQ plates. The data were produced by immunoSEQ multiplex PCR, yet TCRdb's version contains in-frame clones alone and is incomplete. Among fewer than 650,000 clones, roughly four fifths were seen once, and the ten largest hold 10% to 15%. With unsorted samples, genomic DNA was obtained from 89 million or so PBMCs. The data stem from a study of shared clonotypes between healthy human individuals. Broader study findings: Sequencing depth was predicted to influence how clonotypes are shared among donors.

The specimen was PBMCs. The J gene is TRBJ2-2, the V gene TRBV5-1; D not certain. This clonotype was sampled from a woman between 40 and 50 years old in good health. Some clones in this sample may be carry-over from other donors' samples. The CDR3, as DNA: TGCGCCAGCAGCTCAAACACCGGGGAGCTGTTTTTT. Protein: CASSSNTGELFF.